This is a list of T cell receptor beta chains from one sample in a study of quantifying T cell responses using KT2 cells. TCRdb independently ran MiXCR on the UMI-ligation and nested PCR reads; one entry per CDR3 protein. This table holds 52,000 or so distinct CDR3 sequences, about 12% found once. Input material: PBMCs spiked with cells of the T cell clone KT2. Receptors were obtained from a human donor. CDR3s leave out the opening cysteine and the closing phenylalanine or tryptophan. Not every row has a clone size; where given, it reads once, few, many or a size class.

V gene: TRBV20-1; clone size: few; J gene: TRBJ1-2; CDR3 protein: SARTVYGYT
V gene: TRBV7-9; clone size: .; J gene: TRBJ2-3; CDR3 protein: ASSPRTAFTDTQY
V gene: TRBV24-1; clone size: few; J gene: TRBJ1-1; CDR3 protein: ATRPWDRGRTEAF
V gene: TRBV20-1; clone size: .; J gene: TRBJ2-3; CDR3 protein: SAKKPRQGARTDTQY
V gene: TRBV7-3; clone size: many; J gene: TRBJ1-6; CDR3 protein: ASSRGTENSPLH
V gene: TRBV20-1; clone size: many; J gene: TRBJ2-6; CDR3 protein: SATGLAGFAGANVLT
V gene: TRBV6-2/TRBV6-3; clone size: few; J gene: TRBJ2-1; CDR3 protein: ASRQSGQGGNEQF
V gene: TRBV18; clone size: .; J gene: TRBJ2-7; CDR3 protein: ASSPGQGAHEQY
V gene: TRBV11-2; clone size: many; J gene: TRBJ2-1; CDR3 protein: ASSLEPGSYNEQF
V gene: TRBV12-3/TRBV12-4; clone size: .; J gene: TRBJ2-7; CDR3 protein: ASSLGQGACDEQY
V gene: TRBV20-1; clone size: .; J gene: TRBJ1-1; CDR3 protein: SARDFAGIQSGTEAF
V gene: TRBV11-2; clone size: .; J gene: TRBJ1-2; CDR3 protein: ASSFAYGYT
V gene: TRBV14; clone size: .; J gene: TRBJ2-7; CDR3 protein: ASSQDLYSYEQY
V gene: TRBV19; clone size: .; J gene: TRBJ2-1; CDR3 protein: ASSIDGDRTYNEQF
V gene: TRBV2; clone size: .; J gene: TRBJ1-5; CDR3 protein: ASKRGDSNQPQH
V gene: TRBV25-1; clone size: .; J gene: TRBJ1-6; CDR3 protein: ASSRDRGLRGSPLH
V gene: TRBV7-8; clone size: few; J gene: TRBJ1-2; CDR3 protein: ASSLAGSDGYT
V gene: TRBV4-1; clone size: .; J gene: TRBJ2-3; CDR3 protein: ASSQEKTGAGGDTQY
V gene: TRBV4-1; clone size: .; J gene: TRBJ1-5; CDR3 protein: ASSRNVDSNQPQH
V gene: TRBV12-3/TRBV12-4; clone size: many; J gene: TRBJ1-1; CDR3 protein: ASSLWANTEAF
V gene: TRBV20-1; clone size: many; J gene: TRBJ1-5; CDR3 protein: SAGDSRGNQPQH
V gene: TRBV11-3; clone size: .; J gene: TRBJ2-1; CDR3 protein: ASRVGLAGGWDEQF
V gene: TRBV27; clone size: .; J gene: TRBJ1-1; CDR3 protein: ASSLGRGRTEAF
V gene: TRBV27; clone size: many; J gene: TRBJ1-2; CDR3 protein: ASSSTGGYGYT